This T cell receptor beta chain was captured by sequencing in a study of lung T cells in sarcoidosis with Löfgren's syndrome. Study-wide context: Analyses focused on Löfgren's syndrome patients.

TCRdb ran MiXCR on the reads and lists one entry per CDR3 protein. The sample has approximately 20,000 distinct CDR3 sequences, roughly 21% seen once. Notes on the study in general: In alpha-beta pairs, TRAV12-1 favored TRBV2, and their CDR3s were homologous. Multiple Löfgren's syndrome patients reportedly shared TRAV12-1 and TRBV2 CDR3 motifs, suggesting public CD4+ TCRs.

The CDR3 loop spans 16 amino acids. The germline gives CDR1 SQVTM, CDR2 ANQGSEA. V was clipped by 6 bases and J by 0 bases; unmatched bases: 12. This clonotype has at least ten counts. Its antigen is unknown. The sample comprised CD4+ T cells from PBMCs. J is TRBJ2-7 and V is TRBV29-1; 9 bases agree with TRBD2. This clonotype originated in a human donor with sarcoidosis (Löfgren's syndrome or another form), or a control subject (not recorded which). CDR3 DNA sequence: TGCAGCGTGGGGGGACTAGCATTGGGCCCCTCCTACGAGCAGTACTTC. Protein product: CSVGGLALGPSYEQYF.